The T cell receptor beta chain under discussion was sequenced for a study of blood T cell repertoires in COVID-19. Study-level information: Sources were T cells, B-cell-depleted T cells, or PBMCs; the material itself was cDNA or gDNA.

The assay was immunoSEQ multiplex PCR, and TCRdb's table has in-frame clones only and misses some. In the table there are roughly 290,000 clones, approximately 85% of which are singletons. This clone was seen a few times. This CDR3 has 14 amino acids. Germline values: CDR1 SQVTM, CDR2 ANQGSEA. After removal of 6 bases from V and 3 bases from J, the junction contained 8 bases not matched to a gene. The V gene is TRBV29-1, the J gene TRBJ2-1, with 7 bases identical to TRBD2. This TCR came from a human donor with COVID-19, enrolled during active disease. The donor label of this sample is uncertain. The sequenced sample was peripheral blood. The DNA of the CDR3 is TGCAGCGTCTCCGGCGGGAGTCACTACAATGAGCAGTTCTTC. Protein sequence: CSVSGGSHYNEQFF.